What follows are 16 T cell receptor beta chains derived from one specimen sequenced in a study of beta chain features in type 1 diabetes. Points from the study as a whole: Patients with Type 1 diabetes showed moderately but significantly shorter TCRB CDR3s in all four CD4+ subsets.

These receptors are not linked to any known antigen. Expressed TCRB transcripts were sequenced because the isolated RNA had all been reverse transcribed beforehand. The data were produced by immunoSEQ multiplex PCR, yet TCRdb's version contains in-frame clones alone and is incomplete. The repertoire has approximately 120,000 clones, roughly 17% of them found once; the top ten carry 2.6%. Sequencing was carried out using central memory CD4+ T cells from blood. Source of these receptors: a man in his late teens or twenties with type 1 diabetes.

Only a few counts were recorded for this clone. The chain is built from TRBV7-2 and TRBJ1-6, with D perhaps matching TRBD1 (5 bases). This CDR3 has 15 residues. Trimming took 0 bases from V and 6 from J, leaving 9 bases between them. Germline CDR1 is SGHTA and CDR2 is FQGNSA. The CDR3 here is CASSLAGRINSPLHF. In nucleotides, the CDR3 is TGTGCCAGCAGCTTAGCGGGGCGGATTAATTCACCCCTCCACTTT. The full variable domain, rest sourced from reference TRBV7-2 and TRBJ1-6, is GAGVSQSPSNKVTEKGKDVELRCDPISGHTALYWYRQSLGQGLEFLIYFQGNSAPDKSGLPSDRFSAERTGGSVSTLTIQRTQQEDSAVYLCASSLAGRINSPLHFGNGTRLTVT.

The chain is built from TRBV15 and TRBJ2-2, with D possibly being TRBD2 (6 bases). This CDR3 has 13 residues. The germline V and J ends were trimmed by 8 bases and 2 bases, with 9 bases remaining between them. Germline assignment: CDR1 LNHNV and CDR2 YYDKDF (reference sequence). CDR3 sequence (DNA): TGTGCCACCGGGACTCCCAACACCGGGGAGCTGTTTTTT. Encoded protein: CATGTPNTGELFF.

This clone occurred a few times. J is TRBJ2-5 and V is TRBV5-1; D uncertain. The CDR3 runs to 14 residues. V was pared by 3 bases and J by 2 bases, with 11 bases between. The germline gives CDR1 SGHRS, CDR2 YFSETQ. This CDR3 is CASSWSDGQETQYF. In DNA, the CDR3 is TGCGCCAGCAGCTGGTCGGACGGGCAAGAGACCCAGTACTTC.

This clone occurred a few times. The rearrangement links TRBV18 to TRBJ1-3; maybe TRBD1 (6 bases). The CDR3 totals 16 residues. V was cut by 3 bases and J by 0 bases, with 12 bases left in between. Germline lookup yields CDR1 KGHSH and CDR2 LQKENI. The CDR3 coding sequence is TGTGCCAGCTCACCCGAACAGGGCGGCTCTGGAAACACCATATATTTT. Translation gives CASSPEQGGSGNTIYF. Looking up the rest from reference TRBV18 and TRBJ1-3 gives the full variable domain: NAGVMQNPRHLVRRRGQEARLRCSPMKGHSHVYWYRQLPEEGLKFMVYLQKENIIDESGMPKERFSAEFPKEGPSILRIQQVVRGDSAAYFCASSPEQGGSGNTIYFGEGSWLTVV.

About this clone itself: One end of the junction does not line up with germline, which may come from a read error. V usage is TRBV7-7 and J usage is TRBJ2-5; TRBD2 might be the D (6 bases). The CDR3 runs 15 residues. Germline CDR1 SSHAT, CDR2 FNYEAQ (reference sequence). In DNA form, the CDR3 reads TGTGCTAGCAGCTTAGGGACTCAGAGTGGGGAGACCCAGTACTTC. Translation: CASSLGTQSGETQYF.

The genes are TRBV7-2 and TRBJ2-7; D remains ambiguous. V lost 3 bases and J lost 3, with 9 bases in between. The CDR3 is 13 amino acids. The V gene's germline CDR1 is SGHTA and CDR2 FQGNSA. The CDR3 is CASSFTRIYEQYF. DNA of the CDR3: TGTGCCAGCAGCTTCACAAGGATCTACGAGCAGTACTTC.

The V gene is TRBV30, the J gene TRBJ1-5, with TRBD1 identical over 7 bases. The CDR3 consists of 15 residues. Germline CDR1 reads GTSNPN; CDR2 reads SVGIG (reference sequence). V trimming: 1 base; J trimming: 9 bases; junction bases outside the gene matches: 12. The CDR3 reads CAWSALMTGQTPQHF. The CDR3 bases are TGTGCCTGGAGTGCCCTCATGACAGGGCAAACGCCCCAGCATTTT.

This clone has more than one count but fewer than ten. The rearrangement uses TRBV6-4 and TRBJ2-1; perhaps TRBD2 as D (6 bases). The V end lost 6 bases, the J end lost 4 bases, and 10 bases lay between the germline ends. CDR3 length: 13 residues. Per the germline V gene, CDR1 is MRHNA and CDR2 is SNTAGT. Here the CDR3 reads CASRRDLYNEQFF. CDR3 DNA sequence: TGTGCCAGCAGACGGGACTTGTACAATGAGCAGTTCTTC.

CDR3 DNA sequence: TGTGCCATCAGTGAGTCGGCCCCCGCGGAGCAGTTCTTC. Residues: CAISESAPAEQFF. The V and J genes are TRBV10-3 and TRBJ2-1; unclear D gene. The CDR3 consists of 13 residues. Germline lookup yields CDR1 ENHRY and CDR2 SYGVKD. V was pared by 0 bases and J by 10 bases, with 10 bases between.

This sequence joins TRBV6-5 and TRBJ1-2; the D is unclear. With 5 bases removed from V and 3 bases from J, the gap between germline ends came to 10 bases. This CDR3 has 13 residues. CDR1 is MNHEY, CDR2 SVGAGI, per germline. The CDR3 nucleotides read TGTGCCAGCAGTCGGACGCGGGACTATGGCTACACCTTC. This translates into CASSRTRDYGYTF.

The chain has TRBV19 and TRBJ2-7; D is ambiguous. The length of the CDR3 is 13 residues. In germline, CDR1 is LNHDA, CDR2 SQIVND (reference sequence). V dropped 3 bases and J dropped 6 bases, with 12 bases sitting between them. CDR3 bases: TGTGCCAGTAGTATCCCACCGCTTCGCGAGCAGTACTTC. It is translated as CASSIPPLREQYF.

This clone has a handful of counts. The chain combines TRBV7-9 with TRBJ2-7; the match to TRBD2 covers 13 bases. Germline-derived CDR1 and CDR2 are SEHNR and FQNEAQ (reference sequence). The length of the CDR3 is 15 residues. J was trimmed by 5 bases and V by 4 bases; bases with no gene match: 5. Here the CDR3 DNA reads TGTGCCAGCAGCTATTGGACTAGCGGGGGCGACGAGCAGTACTTC. Its translation is CASSYWTSGGDEQYF.

The chain recombines TRBV18 with TRBJ2-7; D is ambiguous. The CDR3 contains 14 residues. V gave up 3 bases and J gave up 0 bases, with 9 bases separating them. From germline, CDR1 is KGHSH and CDR2 LQKENI. The DNA of the CDR3 is TGTGCCAGCTCACCGAGGCAGCTCTCCTACGAGCAGTACTTC. Translated: CASSPRQLSYEQYF.

V usage is TRBV29-1 and J usage is TRBJ2-5; unclear D gene. The J call may be in error: the DNA end matches TRBJ2-7 better. From germline, CDR1 is SQVTM and CDR2 ANQGSEA. The CDR3 consists of 12 residues. DNA of the CDR3: TGCAGCGCCTATTCGGGCTACTACGAGCAGTACTTC. Residues: CSAYSGYYEQYF.

The table lists this clone with many counts. CDR3 bases: TGTGCCAGCAGTATACAGGGTAACACTGAAGCTTTCTTT. Amino acids: CASSIQGNTEAFF. The chain employs TRBV2 and TRBJ1-1, with D possibly being TRBD1 (6 bases). The germline V and J ends were trimmed by 5 bases and 2 bases, with 9 bases remaining between them. Germline V gene data show CDR1 as SNHLY and CDR2 as FYNNEI. The CDR3 extends over 13 amino acids. Full variable domain (rest looked up from reference TRBV2 and TRBJ1-1): EPEVTQTPSHQVTQMGQEVILRCVPISNHLYFYWYRQILGQKVEFLVSFYNNEISEKSEIFDDQFSVERPDGSNFTLKIRSTKLEDSAMYFCASSIQGNTEAFFGQGTRLTVV.

The V and J genes are TRBV5-4 and TRBJ2-2, with 8 bases identical to TRBD2. The CDR3 sequence is 15 residues long. The V gene's germline CDR1 is SGHNT and CDR2 YYREEE (reference sequence). V lost 2 bases, J lost 4 bases, and 4 bases stayed unmatched. DNA for the CDR3: TGTGCCAGCAGCTTTCCCGGACTAGCCACCGGGGAGCTGTTTTTT. Encoded protein: CASSFPGLATGELFF.